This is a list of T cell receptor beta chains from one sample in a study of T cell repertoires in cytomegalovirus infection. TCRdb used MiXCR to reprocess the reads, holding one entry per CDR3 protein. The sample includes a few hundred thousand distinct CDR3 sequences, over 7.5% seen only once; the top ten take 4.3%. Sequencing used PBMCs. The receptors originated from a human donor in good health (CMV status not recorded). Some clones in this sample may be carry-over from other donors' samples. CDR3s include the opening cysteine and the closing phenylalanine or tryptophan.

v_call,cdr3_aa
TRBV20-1,CSARRSSVSSYEQYF
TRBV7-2,CASSLVGNRFGEQYF
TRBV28,CASSSDYTTEVFF
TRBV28,CASQTGATGELFF
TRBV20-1,CSARVEGGGVEQFF
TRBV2,CASSEAGSNTGELFF
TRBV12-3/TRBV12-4,CASSPRDRGGSNQPQHF
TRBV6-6,CASSYGTGTSYEQYF
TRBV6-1,CASSDPGSSQPQHF
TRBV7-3,CASSLKGGQGDNEQFF